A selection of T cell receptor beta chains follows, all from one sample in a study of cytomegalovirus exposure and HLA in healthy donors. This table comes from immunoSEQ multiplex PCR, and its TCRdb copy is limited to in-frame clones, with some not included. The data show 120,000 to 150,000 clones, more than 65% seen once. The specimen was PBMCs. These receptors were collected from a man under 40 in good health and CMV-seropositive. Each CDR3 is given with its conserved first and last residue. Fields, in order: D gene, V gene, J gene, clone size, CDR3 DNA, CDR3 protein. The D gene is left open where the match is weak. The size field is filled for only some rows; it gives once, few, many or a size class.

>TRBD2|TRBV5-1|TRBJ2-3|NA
TGCGCCAGCAGCCGACGGGACGGGGGGTTCCTTGATACGCAGTATTTT
CASSRRDGGFLDTQYF
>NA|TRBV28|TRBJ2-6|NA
TGTGCCAGCAGTTTACGGGGGGCAGGGGCCAACGGCCTGACTTTC
CASSLRGAGANGLTF
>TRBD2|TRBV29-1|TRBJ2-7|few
TGCAGCGTTGAAGCCACTTCGGGGGGCGAGCAGTACTTC
CSVEATSGGEQYF
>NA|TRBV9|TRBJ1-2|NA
TGTGCCACCGGGGGCGGGGGTAGTAGCGGCTACACCTTC
CATGGGGSSGYTF
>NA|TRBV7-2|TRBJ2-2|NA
TGTGCCAGCAGCGTCGGGACTTTGGGCGGGGAGCTGTTTTTT
CASSVGTLGGELFF
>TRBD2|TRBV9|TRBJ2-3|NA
TGTGCCAGCAGCGTGTTAGCGGGAGTGACGGATACGCAGTATTTT
CASSVLAGVTDTQYF
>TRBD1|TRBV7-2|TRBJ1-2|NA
TGTGCCAGCAGCCCACCGGGACAGGGGTACTATGGCTACACCTTC
CASSPPGQGYYGYTF
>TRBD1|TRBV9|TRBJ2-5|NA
TGTGCCAGCAGCGTAGGGGGACAGGGCCGAGAGACCCAGTACTTC
CASSVGGQGRETQYF
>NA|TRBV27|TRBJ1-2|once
TGTGCCAGCAGTTTATCTTACCGGCAGGGTGTCAGAGGCTACACCTTC
CASSLSYRQGVRGYTF
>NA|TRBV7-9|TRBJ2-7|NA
TGTGCCAGAGCACCCAGCAGGGGTGACTCCTACGAGCAGTACTTC
CARAPSRGDSYEQYF
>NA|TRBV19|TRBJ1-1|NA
TGTGCCAGTAGTCCAATGATCCAATTACAGGATGCCCTGAACACTGAAGCTTTCTTT
CASSPMIQLQDALNTEAFF
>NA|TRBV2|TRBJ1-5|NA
TGTGCCAGCAGTGTGGCACAGTCCAATCAGCCCCAGCATTTT
CASSVAQSNQPQHF
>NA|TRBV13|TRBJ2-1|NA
TGTGCCAGCAGTTTTCCCCGGGGTAGCGAGGGTGAGCAGTTCTTC
CASSFPRGSEGEQFF
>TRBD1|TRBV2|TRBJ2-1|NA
TGTGCCAGCAAAAGGACAGGGGCCTACAATGAGCAGTTCTTC
CASKRTGAYNEQFF
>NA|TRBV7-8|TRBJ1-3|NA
TGTGCCAGCAGCTTAGGGACCCCCGAGACAGTGCGAGCTGGAAACACCATATATTTT
CASSLGTPETVRAGNTIYF
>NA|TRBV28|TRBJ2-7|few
TGTGCCAGCAGTCCCCCCCTTGGGACTTCGGCCATCTACGAGCAGTACTTC
CASSPPLGTSAIYEQYF
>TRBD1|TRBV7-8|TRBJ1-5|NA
TGTGCCAGCAGCGACACAGGGGAGGAAGATCAGCCCCAGCATTTT
CASSDTGEEDQPQHF
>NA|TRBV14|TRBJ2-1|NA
TGTGCCAGCAGCCAAGGGCGGGGGCCCTACAATGAGCAGTTCTTC
CASSQGRGPYNEQFF
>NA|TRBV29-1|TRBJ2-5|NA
TGCAGCGTTGACTCGCACCGGGAGACCCAGTACTTC
CSVDSHRETQYF
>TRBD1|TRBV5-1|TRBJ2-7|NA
TGCGCCAGCAGCTTGACAGGGGTCCCCTACGAGCAGTACTTC
CASSLTGVPYEQYF
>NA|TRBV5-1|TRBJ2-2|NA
TGCGCCAGCAGGACTAGGGCGAACACCGGGGAGCTGTTTTTT
CASRTRANTGELFF
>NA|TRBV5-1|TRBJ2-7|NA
TGCGCCAGCAGCTTGCGTTCGAGCTCCTACGAGCAGTACTTC
CASSLRSSSYEQYF
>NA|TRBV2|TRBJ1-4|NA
TGTGCCAGCAGTCGAGCAACTAATGAAAAACTGTTTTTT
CASSRATNEKLFF
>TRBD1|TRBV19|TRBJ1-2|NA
TGTGCCTCGGAGGGGGCGCCGGGCTATGGCTACACCTTC
CASEGAPGYGYTF
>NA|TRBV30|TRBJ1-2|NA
TGTGCCTGGAGTGTAAACAGGGCGTATGGCTACACCTTC
CAWSVNRAYGYTF
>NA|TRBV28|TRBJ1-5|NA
TGTGCCAGCAGTTTATCCCTAGCAGGGGAGCAGCCCCAGCATTTT
CASSLSLAGEQPQHF
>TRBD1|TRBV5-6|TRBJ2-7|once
TGTGCCAGCAGCCACAGGACAGGAGCCTACGAGCAGTACTTC
CASSHRTGAYEQYF
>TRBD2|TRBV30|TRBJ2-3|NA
TGTGCGTGGACGACTAGCGGGAGGGCCCTTAATACGCAGTATTTT
CAWTTSGRALNTQYF
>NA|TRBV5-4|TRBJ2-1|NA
TGTGCCAGCAGCTTGGGACAGCGCCCCAATGAGCAGTTCTTC
CASSLGQRPNEQFF